The following is a T cell receptor beta chain sequence with its context. The table came from immunoSEQ multiplex PCR; TCRdb's copy has only in-frame clones and leaves some out. The sample lists approximately 190,000 clones, around four fifths occurring once. These data originate in a study of blood T cell repertoires in COVID-19. As for the study in general: Sources were T cells, B-cell-depleted T cells, or PBMCs; the material itself was cDNA or gDNA.

The sequence was collected from a human donor in a cohort sampled during active COVID-19. The sequenced sample was peripheral blood.

CDR3 coding DNA: TGTGCCAGCAGCCAGGGTCAGGATCAGCCCCAGCATTTT. It is translated as CASSQGQDQPQHF. V is TRBV3-1 (or the pseudogene TRBV3-2) and J is TRBJ1-5; D gene uncertain. Trimming stripped 3 bases from V and 5 bases from J, with 8 bases between. Germline V gene sequence: CDR1 LGHDT, CDR2 YNNKEL (reference sequence). The CDR3 totals 13 residues.